The present T cell receptor (beta chain) was sequenced within a study of cytomegalovirus exposure and HLA in healthy donors. Study details: The early release's HLA-typed donors yielded approximately 85 million unique TCRs.

V gave up 7 bases and J gave up 3 bases; unmatched junction bases: 9. The CDR3 spans 14 residues. CDR1 and CDR2 (germline): MNHNS, SASEGT. Donors in the study were healthy people who gave bone marrow. Study-wide results and caveats: In a later analysis, at a false discovery rate of 0.05, fewer than 20,000 TCR beta sequences matched HLA alleles.

This clone ranks as medium-sized. Its antigen is unknown. The PCR made use of 60 Vbeta and 13 Jbeta primers. This table comes from immunoSEQ multiplex PCR, and its TCRdb copy is limited to in-frame clones, with some not included. In the table there are approximately 97,000 clones, roughly three quarters of which are singletons. The rearrangement uses TRBV6-1 and TRBJ2-7, with 7 bases identical to TRBD1. This sequence was found in a male donor in good health and CMV-seropositive. The specimen was PBMCs. Written as DNA, the CDR3 is TGTGCCAGCAACCGAGACAGGGCCCGCTACGAGCAGTACTTC. The encoded protein is CASNRDRARYEQYF.